This entry concerns a single T cell receptor (beta chain). The antigen this receptor binds is unknown. No much larger clone exists at a distance of one base, and base qualities are not known. Synthesis of TCR cDNA relied on 5'RACE template switching, a step that introduced a universal primer site along with unique molecular identifiers. cDNA synthesis was primed from both the TCR alpha and TCR beta constant segments. Library amplification involved two PCR steps, and the second step added sample barcodes and sequencing adapters. Sequencing of the libraries was done on either Illumina HiSeq 2500 (2x100 bp) or NovaSeq (2x150 bp). From the authors' description of their analysis: MIGEC was used to demultiplex reads and collapse the reads into UMI consensus sequences, and MiXCR was used for V(D)J alignment. Vaccine-responding clonotypes were defined with edgeR using replicate PBMC samples, requiring FDR below 0.01 and a log2 fold change above 5 up to day 15. Each bulk clonotype was labeled CD4 or CD8 based on which sequenced repertoire, CD4 or CD8, contained the clonotype at higher abundance. TCRdb cleaned the public reads at Q25 with fastp, built clones with MiXCR and kept in-frame beta chains. Rows matching on CDR3 protein sequence are summarized as one entry with the most common DNA and genes. TCRdb's processing, not the study's, gives the V and J calls here. The sample table shows fewer than 150,000 distinct CDR3 sequences, and about 7.2% are seen once. Together, the top ten hold over 2.5% of the sample.

The treatment or condition label corresponds to: live attenuated yellow fever vaccine strain. A standard Ficoll-Paque protocol was used to isolate PBMCs from peripheral blood. Dynabeads CD4 and CD8 positive selection kits were used to isolate the CD4 and CD8 T-cell fractions. RNA was extracted with TriZol from bulk PBMCs, CD4 and CD8 fractions, and dextramer-positive and dextramer-negative fractions. Deletion took 2 bases off V and 2 bases off J, with a span of 7 bases between the germline ends. The germline V gene gives CDR1 as SQVTM and CDR2 as ANQGSEA. The CDR3 covers 12 residues, taking in both the cysteine and the phenylalanine. Solely the CDR3 DNA is kept, with 36 bases framed from the first base. This sample stems from a study of T cells after yellow fever vaccination (dated by TCRdb to about 2019). Concerning the study at large: The SMART-Seq v4 Ultra Low Input RNA kit was used to prepare libraries from fractions with low cell numbers. Bulk TCR alpha and beta repertoires were sequenced longitudinally to track T-cell clones before and after primary and booster YFV17D yellow fever vaccination. Two healthy male donors, one aged 18 to 29 and one aged 30 to 39 years, were included in the cohort. Bulk PBMC replicates and cell subsets were isolated from blood drawn at multiple timepoints before and after both primary and secondary immunization. Points the paper makes about the study in general: After the booster, most clones that had expanded after primary vaccination were detected again (approximately 97% of CD4 and about 88% of CD8), suggesting broad maintenance of memory. Because abundant contaminating clonotypes from the bulk population could be contained in FACS-sorted repertoires, computational filtering was required. A small fraction of clonotypes showed up in both the CD4 and CD8 compartments, probably as a result of convergent recombination. The secondary T-cell response was weaker than the primary response but faster, peaking on day 5 instead of day 15. The study included only a couple of donors, which limits how far the findings can be generalized.

The chain couples TRBV29-1 to TRBJ2-7; the D gene is possibly TRBD1, with 6 bases matching. This sequence was found in a young man who received the YFV17D yellow fever vaccine. The input for sequencing was CD4+ T cells sorted from PBMCs, taken 45 days after the first yellow fever vaccination. The DNA sequence reads TGCAGCGTTGAAAAGGGGGCCTACGAGCAGTACTTC. This translates into CSVEKGAYEQYF.